Sequencing of this T cell receptor (beta chain) was carried out in a study of T-cell reconstitution after alpha-beta-depleted transplantation in children. General study results and limits: Expanded clones from the graft, numbering several hundred, reportedly supplied alpha-beta T cells about two months after transplant.

At least ten counts were recorded for this clonotype. Its cognate antigen is unknown. Construction of the TCRbeta library involved unique molecular identifiers. TCRdb used MiXCR to reprocess the PCR reads, holding one entry per CDR3 protein. The sample shows under 850,000 distinct CDR3 sequences, around 13% of them seen only once. CDR1 and CDR2 from the germline V gene are SQVTM and ANQGSEA. The CDR3 has 10 residues. V lost 5 bases, J lost 5 bases, and 5 bases lay in between. The TCR sequence derives from a girl aged 2 to 9 with congenital amegakaryocytic thrombocytopenia, due to receive a stem cell transplant. Specimen: PBMCs, collected before TCRalphabeta/CD19-depleted stem cell transplant. The rearrangement links TRBV29-1 to TRBJ2-3; D remains unclear. CDR3 DNA: TGCAGCGTTATCGAAGATACGCAGTATTTT. This sequence encodes CSVIEDTQYF.